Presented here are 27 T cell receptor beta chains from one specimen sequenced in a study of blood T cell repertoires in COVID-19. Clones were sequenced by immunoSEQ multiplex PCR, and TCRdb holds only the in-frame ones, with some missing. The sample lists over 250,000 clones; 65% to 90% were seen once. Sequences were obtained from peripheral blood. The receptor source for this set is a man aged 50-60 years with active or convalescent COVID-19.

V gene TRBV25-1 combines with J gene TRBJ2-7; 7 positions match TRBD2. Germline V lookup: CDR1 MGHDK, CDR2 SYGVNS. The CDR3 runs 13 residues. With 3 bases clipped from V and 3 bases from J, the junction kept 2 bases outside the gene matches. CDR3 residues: CASSEGGHYEQYF. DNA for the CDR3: TGTGCCAGCAGTGAGGGAGGGCACTACGAGCAGTACTTC.

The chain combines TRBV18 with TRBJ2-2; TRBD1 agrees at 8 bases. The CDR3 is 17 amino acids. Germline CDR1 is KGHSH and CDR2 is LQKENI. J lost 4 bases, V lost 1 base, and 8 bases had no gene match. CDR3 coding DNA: TGTGCCAGCTCACCACGCCAGGGGGCGGGGAGCACCGGGGAGCTGTTTTTT. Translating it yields CASSPRQGAGSTGELFF.

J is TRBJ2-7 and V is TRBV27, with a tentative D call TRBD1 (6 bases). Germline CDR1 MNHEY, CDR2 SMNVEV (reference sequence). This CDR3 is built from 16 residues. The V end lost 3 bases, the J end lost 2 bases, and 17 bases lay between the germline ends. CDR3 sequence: CASSFSAGDNPYEQYF. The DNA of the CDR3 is TGTGCCAGCAGTTTCTCGGCAGGGGATAATCCCTACGAGCAGTACTTC.

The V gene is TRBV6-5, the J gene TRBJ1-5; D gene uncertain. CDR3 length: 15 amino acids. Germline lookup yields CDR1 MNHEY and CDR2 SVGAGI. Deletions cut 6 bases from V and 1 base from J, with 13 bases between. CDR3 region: CASREGVGSNQPQHF. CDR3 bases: TGTGCCAGCAGGGAGGGTGTCGGGAGCAATCAGCCCCAGCATTTT.

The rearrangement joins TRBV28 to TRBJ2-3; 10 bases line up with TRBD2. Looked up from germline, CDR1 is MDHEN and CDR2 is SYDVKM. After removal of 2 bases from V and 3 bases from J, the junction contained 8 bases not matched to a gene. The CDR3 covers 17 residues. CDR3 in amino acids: CASSLGGTSVLTDTQYF. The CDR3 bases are TGTGCCAGCAGTTTAGGGGGGACTAGCGTTCTAACAGATACGCAGTATTTT.

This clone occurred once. The CDR3 loop reads CASSDLAGTTSSYEQYF. The CDR3 region has the DNA TGTGCCAGCAGTGATCTAGCGGGGACAACGAGCTCCTACGAGCAGTACTTC. The chain links TRBV6-1 to TRBJ2-7, with 9 bases lining up with TRBD2. The germline CDR1 and CDR2 sequences are MNHNS and SASEGT. The junction had 9 bases not matched to a gene; V was cut back by 3 bases and J by 0 bases. The CDR3 totals 17 residues.

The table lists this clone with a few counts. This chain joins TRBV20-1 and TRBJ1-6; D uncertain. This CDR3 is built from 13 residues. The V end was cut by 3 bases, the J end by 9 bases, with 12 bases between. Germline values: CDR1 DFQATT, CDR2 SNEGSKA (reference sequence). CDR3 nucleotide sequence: TGCAGTGCTAGTCCTCCGACGGGTTCACCCCTCCACTTT. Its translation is CSASPPTGSPLHF.

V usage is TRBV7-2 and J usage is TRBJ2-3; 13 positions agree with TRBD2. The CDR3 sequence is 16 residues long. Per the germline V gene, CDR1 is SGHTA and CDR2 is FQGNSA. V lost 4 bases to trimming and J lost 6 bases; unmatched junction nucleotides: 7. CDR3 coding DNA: TGTGCCAGCAGCTCTAGAGGGACTAGCGGGATGGATACGCAGTATTTT. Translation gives CASSSRGTSGMDTQYF.

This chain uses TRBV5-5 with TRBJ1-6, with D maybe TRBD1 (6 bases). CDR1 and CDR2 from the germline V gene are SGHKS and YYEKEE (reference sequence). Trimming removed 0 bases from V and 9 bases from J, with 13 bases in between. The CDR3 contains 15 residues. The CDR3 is CASSLEGHGRSPLHF. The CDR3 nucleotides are TGTGCCAGCAGCTTGGAGGGACACGGACGTTCACCCCTCCACTTT.

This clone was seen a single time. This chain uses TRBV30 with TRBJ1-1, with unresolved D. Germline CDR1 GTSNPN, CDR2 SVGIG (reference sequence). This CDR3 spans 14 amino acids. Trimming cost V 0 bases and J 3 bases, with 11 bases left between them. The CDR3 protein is CAWSVFSGYTEAFF. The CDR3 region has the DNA TGTGCCTGGAGTGTGTTTTCGGGGTACACTGAAGCTTTCTTT.

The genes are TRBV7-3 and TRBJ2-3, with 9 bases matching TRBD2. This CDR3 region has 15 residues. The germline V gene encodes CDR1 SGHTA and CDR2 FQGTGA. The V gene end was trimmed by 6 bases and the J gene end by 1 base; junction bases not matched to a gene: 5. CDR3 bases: TGTGCCAGCAGTCCTAGCGGGGCGGGCACAGATACGCAGTATTTT. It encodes CASSPSGAGTDTQYF.

For the CDR3, the DNA is TGTGCCAGTACCCCGCGGAGGGACAGTCGTAGCAATCAGCCCCAGCATTTT. As protein: CASTPRRDSRSNQPQHF. The chain links TRBV19 to TRBJ1-5; TRBD1 agrees at 7 bases. V shed 7 bases, J shed 0 bases, and the junction held 12 bases outside the gene matches. The CDR3 has 17 residues. Germline CDR1 is LNHDA and CDR2 is SQIVND (reference sequence).

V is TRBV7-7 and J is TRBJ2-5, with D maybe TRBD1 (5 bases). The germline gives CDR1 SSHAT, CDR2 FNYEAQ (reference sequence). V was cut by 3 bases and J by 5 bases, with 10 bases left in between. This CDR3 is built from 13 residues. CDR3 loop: CASSFEPGETQYF. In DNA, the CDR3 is TGTGCCAGCAGCTTTGAGCCAGGGGAGACCCAGTACTTC. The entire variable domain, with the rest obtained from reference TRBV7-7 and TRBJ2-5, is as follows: GAGVSQSPRYKVTKRGQDVTLRCDPISSHATLYWYQQALGQGPEFLTYFNYEAQPDKSGLPSDRFSAERPEGSISTLTIQRTEQRDSAMYRCASSFEPGETQYFGPGTRLLVL.

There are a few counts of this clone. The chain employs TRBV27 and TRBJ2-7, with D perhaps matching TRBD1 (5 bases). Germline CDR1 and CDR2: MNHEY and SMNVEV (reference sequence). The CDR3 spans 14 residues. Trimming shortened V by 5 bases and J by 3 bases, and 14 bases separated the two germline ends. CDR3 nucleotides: TGTGCCAGCAGTGGGCAGGGAATAAACTACGAGCAGTACTTC. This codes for CASSGQGINYEQYF.

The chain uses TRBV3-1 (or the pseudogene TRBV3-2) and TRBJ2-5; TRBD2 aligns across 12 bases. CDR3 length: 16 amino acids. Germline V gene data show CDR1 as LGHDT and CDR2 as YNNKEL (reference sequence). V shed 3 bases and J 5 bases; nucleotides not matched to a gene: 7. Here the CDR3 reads CASSQTSGSSLETQYF. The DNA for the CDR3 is TGTGCCAGCAGCCAGACTAGCGGGAGCAGCCTTGAGACCCAGTACTTC.

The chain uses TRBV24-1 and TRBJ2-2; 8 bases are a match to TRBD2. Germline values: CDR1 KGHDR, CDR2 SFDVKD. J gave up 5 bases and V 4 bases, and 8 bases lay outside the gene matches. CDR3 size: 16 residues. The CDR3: CATSDPGRGETGELFF. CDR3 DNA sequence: TGTGCCACCAGTGACCCCGGGAGGGGAGAAACCGGGGAGCTGTTTTTT.

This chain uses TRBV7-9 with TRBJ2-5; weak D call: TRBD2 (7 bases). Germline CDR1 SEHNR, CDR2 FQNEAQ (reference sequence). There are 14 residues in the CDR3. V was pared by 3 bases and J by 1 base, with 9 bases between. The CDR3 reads CASSLGGPQETQYF. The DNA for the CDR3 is TGTGCCAGCAGCTTGGGGGGGCCCCAAGAGACCCAGTACTTC. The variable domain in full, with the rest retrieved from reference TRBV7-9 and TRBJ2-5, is DTGVSQNPRHKITKRGQNVTFRCDPISEHNRLYWYRQTLGQGPEFLTYFQNEAQLEKSRLLSDRFSAERPKGSFSTLEIQRTEQGDSAMYLCASSLGGPQETQYFGPGTRLLVL.

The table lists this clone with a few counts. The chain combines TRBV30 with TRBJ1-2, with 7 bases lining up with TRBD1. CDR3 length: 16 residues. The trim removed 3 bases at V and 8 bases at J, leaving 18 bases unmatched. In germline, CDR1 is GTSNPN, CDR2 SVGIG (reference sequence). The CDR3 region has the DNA TGTGCCTGGAGCCCCGGGACAGCCAACCCCGGGCAAGGCTACACCTTC. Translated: CAWSPGTANPGQGYTF. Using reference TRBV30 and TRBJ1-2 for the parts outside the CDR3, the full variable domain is SQTIHQWPATLVQPVGSPLSLECTVEGTSNPNLYWYRQAAGRGLQLLFYSVGIGQISSEVPQNLSASRPQDRQFILSSKKLLLSDSGFYLCAWSPGTANPGQGYTFGSGTRLTVV.

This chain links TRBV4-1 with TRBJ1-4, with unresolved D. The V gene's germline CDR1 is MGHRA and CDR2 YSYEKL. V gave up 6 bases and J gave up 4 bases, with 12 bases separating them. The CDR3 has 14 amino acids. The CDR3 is CASRPREFNEKLFF. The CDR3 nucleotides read TGCGCCAGCAGACCAAGGGAGTTTAATGAAAAACTGTTTTTT.

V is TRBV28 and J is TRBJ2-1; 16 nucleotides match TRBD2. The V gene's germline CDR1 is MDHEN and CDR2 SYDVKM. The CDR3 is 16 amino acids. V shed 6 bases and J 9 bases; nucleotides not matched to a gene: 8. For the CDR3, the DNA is TGTGCCAGCAGCCCCGGGACTAGCGGGAGGGCCGGTGAGCAGTTCTTC. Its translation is CASSPGTSGRAGEQFF.

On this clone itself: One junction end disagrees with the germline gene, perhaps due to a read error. CDR3 DNA sequence: TGTGCCAGCAGTTACCGGGACTATTTTCACTTC. Encoded protein: CASSYRDYFHF. The J gene is TRBJ2-5, the V gene TRBV6-2 or TRBV6-3; TRBD2 matches at 7 bases. Germline V CDR1 and CDR2: MNHEY, SVGEGT. The CDR3 covers 11 residues.

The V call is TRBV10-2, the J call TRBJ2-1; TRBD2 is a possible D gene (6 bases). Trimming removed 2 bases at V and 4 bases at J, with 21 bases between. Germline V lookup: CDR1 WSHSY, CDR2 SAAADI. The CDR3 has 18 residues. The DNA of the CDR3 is TGCGCCAGCAGTGAGGGGCATATTTCGTGGGAGGCTTACAATGAGCAGTTCTTC. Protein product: CASSEGHISWEAYNEQFF.

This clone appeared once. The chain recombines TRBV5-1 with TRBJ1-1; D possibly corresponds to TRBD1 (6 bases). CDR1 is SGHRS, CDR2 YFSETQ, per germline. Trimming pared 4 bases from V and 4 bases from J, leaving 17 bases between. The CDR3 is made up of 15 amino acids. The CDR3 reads CASSPVGPRGTEAFF. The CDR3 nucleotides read TGCGCCAGCAGCCCTGTGGGCCCCAGGGGCACTGAAGCTTTCTTT. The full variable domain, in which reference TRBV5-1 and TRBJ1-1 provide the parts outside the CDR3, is KAGVTQTPRYLIKTRGQQVTLSCSPISGHRSVSWYQQTPGQGLQFLFEYFSETQRNKGNFPGRFSGRQFSNSRSEMNVSTLELGDSALYLCASSPVGPRGTEAFFGQGTRLTVV.

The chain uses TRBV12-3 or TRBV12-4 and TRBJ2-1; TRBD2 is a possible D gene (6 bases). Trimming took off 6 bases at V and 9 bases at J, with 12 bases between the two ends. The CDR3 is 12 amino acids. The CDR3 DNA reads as TGTGCCAGCAGCCGACTAGTGGGTGAGCAGTTCTTC. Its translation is CASSRLVGEQFF.

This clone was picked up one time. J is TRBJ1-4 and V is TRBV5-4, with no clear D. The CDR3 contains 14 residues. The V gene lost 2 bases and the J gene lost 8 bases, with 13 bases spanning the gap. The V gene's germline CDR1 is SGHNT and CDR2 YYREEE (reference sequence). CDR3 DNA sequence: TGTGCCAGCAGCTTTGACAATTCAAACGAAAAACTGTTTTTT. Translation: CASSFDNSNEKLFF.

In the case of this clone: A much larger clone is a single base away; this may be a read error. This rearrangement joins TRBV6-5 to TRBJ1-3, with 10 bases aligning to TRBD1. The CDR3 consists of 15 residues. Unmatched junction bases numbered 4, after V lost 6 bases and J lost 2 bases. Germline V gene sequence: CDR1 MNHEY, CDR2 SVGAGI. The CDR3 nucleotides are TGTGCCAGCAGCTCCGGGACAGGGGCTGGAAACACCATATATTTT. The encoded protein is CASSSGTGAGNTIYF.

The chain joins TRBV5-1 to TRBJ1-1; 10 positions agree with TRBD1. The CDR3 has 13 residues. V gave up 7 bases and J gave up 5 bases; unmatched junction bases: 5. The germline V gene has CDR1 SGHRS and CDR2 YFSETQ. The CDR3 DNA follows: TGCGCCAGCTTAAGGGACAGGGGAACTGAAGCTTTCTTT. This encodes CASLRDRGTEAFF.